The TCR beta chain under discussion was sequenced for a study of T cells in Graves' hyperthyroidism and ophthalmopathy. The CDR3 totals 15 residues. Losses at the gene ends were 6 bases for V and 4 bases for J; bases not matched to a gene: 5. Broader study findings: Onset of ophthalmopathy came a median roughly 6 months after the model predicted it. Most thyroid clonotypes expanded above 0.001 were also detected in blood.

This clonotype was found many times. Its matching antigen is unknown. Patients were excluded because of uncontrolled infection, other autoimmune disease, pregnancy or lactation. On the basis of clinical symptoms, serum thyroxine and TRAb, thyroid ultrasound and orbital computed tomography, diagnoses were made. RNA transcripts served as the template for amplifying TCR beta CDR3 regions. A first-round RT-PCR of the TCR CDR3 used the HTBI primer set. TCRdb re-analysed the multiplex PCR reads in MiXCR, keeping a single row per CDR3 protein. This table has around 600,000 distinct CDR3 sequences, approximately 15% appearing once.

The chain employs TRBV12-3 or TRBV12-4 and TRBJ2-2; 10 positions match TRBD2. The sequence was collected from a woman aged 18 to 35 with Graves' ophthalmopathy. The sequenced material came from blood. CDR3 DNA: TGTGCCAGCAGCCTGGGACTAGCGCCCACCGGGGAGCTGTTTTTT. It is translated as CASSLGLAPTGELFF.